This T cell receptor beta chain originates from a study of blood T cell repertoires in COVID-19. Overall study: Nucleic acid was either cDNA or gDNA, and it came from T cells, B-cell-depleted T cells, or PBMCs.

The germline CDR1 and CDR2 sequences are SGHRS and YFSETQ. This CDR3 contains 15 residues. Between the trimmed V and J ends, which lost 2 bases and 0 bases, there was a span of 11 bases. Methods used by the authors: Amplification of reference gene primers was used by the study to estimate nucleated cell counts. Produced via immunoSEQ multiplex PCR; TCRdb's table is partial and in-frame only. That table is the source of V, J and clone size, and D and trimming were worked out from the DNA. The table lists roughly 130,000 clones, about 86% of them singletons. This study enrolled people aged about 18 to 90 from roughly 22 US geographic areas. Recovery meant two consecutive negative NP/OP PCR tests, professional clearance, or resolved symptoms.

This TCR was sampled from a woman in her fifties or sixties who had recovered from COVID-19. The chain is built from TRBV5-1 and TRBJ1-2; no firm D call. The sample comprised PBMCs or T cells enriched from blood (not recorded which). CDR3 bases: TGCGCCAGCAGCTTAGTCCCCCAGGCTAACTATGGCTACACCTTC. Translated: CASSLVPQANYGYTF.